This T cell receptor beta chain is drawn from a study of neurological immune-mediated disorders. Study findings and constraints: Subjects shared no identical expanded-clone CDR3 amino acid sequences, suggesting private TCR-beta repertoires in all groups. When repertoires were grouped phylogenetically, those of 18 of 34 multiple sclerosis patients fell into one related-CDR3 cluster, a possible signature.

In its sample, this clonotype was seen many times. The antigen is unknown. From 2 million PBMCs stored at -80 C, the unsorted libraries were generated. TCRdb re-called the 5' RACE reads with MiXCR, one entry per CDR3 protein. The repertoire holds tens of thousands of distinct CDR3 sequences, about 2% seen once, with around 2.3% in the top ten. This TCR was recovered from a woman in her thirties or forties with multiple sclerosis. The sample consisted of PBMCs.

In DNA form, the CDR3 reads TGTGCCACCAGCAGAGACAACAGCCCCATCTATGGCTACACCTTC. This codes for CATSRDNSPIYGYTF. This chain connects TRBV15 to TRBJ1-2; D gene unclear. The germline V gene has CDR1 LNHNV and CDR2 YYDKDF (reference sequence). The CDR3 length is 15 residues. Trimming shortened V by 0 bases and J by 4 bases, and 12 bases separated the two germline ends.